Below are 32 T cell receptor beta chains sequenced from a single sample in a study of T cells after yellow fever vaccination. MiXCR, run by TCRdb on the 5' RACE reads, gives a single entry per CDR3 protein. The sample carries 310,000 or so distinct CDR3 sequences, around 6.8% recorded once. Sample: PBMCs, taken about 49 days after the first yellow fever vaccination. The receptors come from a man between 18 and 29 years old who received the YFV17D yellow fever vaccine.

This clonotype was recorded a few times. This CDR3 reads CASSPSQTQYF. CDR3 in DNA: TGTGCCAGCAGTCCCAGTCAGACCCAGTACTTC. This chain links TRBV6-2 or TRBV6-3 with TRBJ2-5; D is uncertain. V was shortened by 5 bases and J by 6 bases, with 7 bases between the two germline ends. The CDR3 is 11 residues long. Per the germline V gene, CDR1 is MNHEY and CDR2 is SVGEGT.

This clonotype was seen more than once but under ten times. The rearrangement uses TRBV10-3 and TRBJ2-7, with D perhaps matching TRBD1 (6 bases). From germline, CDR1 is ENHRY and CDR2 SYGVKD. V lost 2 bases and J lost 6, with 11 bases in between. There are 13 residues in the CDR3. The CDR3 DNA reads TGTGCCATCAGTGAGACAGGGCTGGTCGAGCAGTACGTC. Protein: CAISETGLVEQYV.

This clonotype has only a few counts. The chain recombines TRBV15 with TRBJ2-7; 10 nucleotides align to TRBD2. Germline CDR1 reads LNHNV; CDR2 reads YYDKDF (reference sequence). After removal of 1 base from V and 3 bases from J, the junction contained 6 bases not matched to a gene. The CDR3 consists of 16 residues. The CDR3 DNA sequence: TGTGCCACCAGCAGAGGTGGAGCGGGGGGGAACTACGAGCAGTACGTC. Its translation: CATSRGGAGGNYEQYV.

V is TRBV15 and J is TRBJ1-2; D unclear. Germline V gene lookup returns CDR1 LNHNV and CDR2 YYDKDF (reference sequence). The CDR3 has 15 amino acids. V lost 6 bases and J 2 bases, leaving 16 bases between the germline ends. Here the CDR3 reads CATSFSGVRNYGYTF. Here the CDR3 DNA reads TGTGCCACCAGTTTCAGCGGGGTACGGAACTATGGCTACACCTTC.

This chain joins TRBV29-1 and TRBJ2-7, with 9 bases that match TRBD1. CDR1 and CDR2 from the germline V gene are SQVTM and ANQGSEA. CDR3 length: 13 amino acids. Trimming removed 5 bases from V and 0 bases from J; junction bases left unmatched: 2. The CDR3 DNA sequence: TGCAGCGTTCAGGGACAGGGCTCCTACGAGCAGTACTTC. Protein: CSVQGQGSYEQYF.

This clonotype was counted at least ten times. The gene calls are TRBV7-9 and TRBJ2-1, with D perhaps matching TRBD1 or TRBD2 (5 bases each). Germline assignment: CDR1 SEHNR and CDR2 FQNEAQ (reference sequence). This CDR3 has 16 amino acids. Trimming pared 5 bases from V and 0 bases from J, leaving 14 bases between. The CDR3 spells CASSPGSGSSYNEQFF. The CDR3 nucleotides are TGTGCCAGCAGCCCTGGATCAGGGAGCTCCTACAATGAGCAGTTCTTC.

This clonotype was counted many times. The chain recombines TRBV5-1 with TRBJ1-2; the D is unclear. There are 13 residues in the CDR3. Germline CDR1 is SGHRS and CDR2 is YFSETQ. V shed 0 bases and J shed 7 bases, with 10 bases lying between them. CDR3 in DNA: TGCGCCAGCAGCTTGGACACTCTAGGTGGCTACACCTTC. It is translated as CASSLDTLGGYTF.

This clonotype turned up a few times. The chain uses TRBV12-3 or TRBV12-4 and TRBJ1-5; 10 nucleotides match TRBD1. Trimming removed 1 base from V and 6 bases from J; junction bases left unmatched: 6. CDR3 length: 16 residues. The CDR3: CASSLDGTGESQPQHF. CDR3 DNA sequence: TGTGCCAGCAGTTTAGATGGGACAGGGGAGAGTCAGCCCCAGCATTTT.

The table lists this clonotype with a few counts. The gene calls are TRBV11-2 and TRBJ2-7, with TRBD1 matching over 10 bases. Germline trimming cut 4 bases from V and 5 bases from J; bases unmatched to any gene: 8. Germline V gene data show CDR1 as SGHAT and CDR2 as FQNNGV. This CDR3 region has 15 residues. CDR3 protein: CASSSNRDRGNEQYF. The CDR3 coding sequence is TGTGCCAGCAGCTCAAACCGGGACAGGGGTAACGAGCAGTACTTC.

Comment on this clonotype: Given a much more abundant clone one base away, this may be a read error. The CDR3 loop reads CASSLRWEETQYF. Written as DNA, the CDR3 is TGTGCCAGCAGCTTGAGATGGGAAGAGACCCAGTACTTC. The chain links TRBV7-7 to TRBJ2-5; D gene unclear. Trimming removed 3 bases from V and 3 bases from J, with 8 bases in between. This CDR3 region has 13 residues. Germline values: CDR1 SSHAT, CDR2 FNYEAQ (reference sequence).

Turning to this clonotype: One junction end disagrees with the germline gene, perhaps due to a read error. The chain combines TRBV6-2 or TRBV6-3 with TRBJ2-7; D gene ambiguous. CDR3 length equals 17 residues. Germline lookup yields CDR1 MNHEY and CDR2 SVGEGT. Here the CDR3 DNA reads TGTGCCAGCAGTTACTCGCCCGCTGTGGATATCACCTACGATCAGTACTTC. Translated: CASSYSPAVDITYDQYF.

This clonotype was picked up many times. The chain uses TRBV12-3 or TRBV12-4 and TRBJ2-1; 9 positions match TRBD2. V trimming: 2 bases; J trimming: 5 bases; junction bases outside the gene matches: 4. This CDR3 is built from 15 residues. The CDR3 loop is CASSLILAGNNEQFF. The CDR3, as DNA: TGTGCCAGCAGTTTAATACTAGCGGGTAACAATGAGCAGTTCTTC.

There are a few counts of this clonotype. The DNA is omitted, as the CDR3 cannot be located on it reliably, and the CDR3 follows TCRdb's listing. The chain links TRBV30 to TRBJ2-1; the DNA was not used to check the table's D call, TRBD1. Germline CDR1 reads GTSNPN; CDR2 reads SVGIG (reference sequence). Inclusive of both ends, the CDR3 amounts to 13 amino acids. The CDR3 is CAWGSGSDVVRLF.

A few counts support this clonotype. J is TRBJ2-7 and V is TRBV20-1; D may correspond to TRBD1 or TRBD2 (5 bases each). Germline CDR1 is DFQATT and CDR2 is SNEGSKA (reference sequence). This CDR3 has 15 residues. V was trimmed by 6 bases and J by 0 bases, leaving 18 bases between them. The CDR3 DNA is TGCAGTGCCCGCTCGGGGCGGGTGAGCTCCTACGAGCAGTACGTC. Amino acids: CSARSGRVSSYEQYV.

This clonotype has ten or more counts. The CDR3 nucleotides are TGCGCCAGCAGCTTGGCCGGGGGACAACTATACGAGCAGTACGTC. It yields the protein CASSLAGGQLYEQYV. This chain uses TRBV5-1 with TRBJ2-7, with D perhaps given as TRBD1 or TRBD2 (6 bases each). CDR1 is SGHRS and CDR2 is YFSETQ in the germline V gene. The CDR3 loop spans 15 amino acids. Trimming removed 0 bases at V and 4 bases at J, with 14 bases between.

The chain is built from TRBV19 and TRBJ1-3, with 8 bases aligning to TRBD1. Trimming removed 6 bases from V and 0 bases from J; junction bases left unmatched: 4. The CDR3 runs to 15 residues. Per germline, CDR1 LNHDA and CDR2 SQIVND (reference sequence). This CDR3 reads CASSRTGISGNTIYF. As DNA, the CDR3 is TGTGCCAGTAGCCGGACAGGGATCTCTGGAAACACCATATATTTT.

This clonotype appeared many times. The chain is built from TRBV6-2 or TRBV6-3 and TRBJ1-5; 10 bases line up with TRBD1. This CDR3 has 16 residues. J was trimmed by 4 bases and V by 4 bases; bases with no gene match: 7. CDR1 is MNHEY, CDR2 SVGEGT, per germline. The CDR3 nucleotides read TGTGCCAGCAGTTCCCTGGACAGGGGGGATAATCAGCCCCAGCATTTT. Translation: CASSSLDRGDNQPQHF.

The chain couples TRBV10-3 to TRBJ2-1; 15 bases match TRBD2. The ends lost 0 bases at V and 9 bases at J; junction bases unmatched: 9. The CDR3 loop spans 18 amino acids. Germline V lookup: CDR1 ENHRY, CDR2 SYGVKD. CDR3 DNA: TGTGCCATCAGTGAGTCCGGGACTAGCGGGGGGTGGTTCACTGAGCAGTTCTTC. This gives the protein CAISESGTSGGWFTEQFF.

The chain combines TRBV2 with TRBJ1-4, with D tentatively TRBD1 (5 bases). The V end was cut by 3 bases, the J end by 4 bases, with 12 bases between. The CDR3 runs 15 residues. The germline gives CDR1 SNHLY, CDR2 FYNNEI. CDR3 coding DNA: TGTGCCAGCAGTGAGGCGGGACCGAGTAATGAAAAACTGTTTTTT. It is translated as CASSEAGPSNEKLFF.

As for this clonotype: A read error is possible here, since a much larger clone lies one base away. The CDR3 region is CDSRTGSYEQYF. The CDR3 DNA reads TGTGACAGCCGGACAGGGTCATACGAGCAGTACTTC. The chain has TRBV7-4 and TRBJ2-7; TRBD1 matches 8 bases. Per germline, CDR1 SGHVT and CDR2 SQSDAQ. CDR3 size: 12 residues.

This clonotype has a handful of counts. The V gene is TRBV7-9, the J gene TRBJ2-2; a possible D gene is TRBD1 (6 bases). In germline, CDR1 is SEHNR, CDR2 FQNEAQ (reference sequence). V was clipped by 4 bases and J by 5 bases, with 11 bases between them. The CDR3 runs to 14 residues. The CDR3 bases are TGTGCCAGCAGCTCAGACAGGCCGACCGGGGAGCTGTTTTTT. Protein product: CASSSDRPTGELFF.

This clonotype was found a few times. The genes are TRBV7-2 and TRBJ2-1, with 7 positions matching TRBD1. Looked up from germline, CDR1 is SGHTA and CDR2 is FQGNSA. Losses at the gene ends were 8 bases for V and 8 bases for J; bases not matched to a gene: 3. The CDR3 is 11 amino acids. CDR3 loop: CASDRVDEQFF. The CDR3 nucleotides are TGTGCCAGCGACAGGGTCGATGAGCAGTTCTTC.

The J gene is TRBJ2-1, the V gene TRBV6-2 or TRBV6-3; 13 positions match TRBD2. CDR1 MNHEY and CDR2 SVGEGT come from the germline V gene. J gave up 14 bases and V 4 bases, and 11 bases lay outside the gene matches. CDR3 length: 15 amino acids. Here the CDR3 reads CASSFMARLAGGKFF. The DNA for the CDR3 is TGTGCCAGCAGTTTCATGGCCCGACTAGCGGGGGGAAAGTTCTTC.

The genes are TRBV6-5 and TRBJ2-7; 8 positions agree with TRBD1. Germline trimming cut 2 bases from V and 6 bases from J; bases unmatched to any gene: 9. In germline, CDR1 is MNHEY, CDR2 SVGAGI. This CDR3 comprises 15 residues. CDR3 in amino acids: CASSYSPGQVSEQYF. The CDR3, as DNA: TGTGCCAGCAGTTACAGCCCGGGACAGGTTTCCGAGCAGTACTTC.

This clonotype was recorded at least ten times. CDR3 protein: CASSVVQGGDTEAFF. DNA for the CDR3: TGTGCCAGCAGCGTAGTACAGGGAGGGGACACTGAAGCTTTCTTT. The V and J genes are TRBV9 and TRBJ1-1, with a possible D match to TRBD1 (6 bases). The V gene lost 0 bases and the J gene lost 3 bases, with 12 bases spanning the gap. Germline V lookup: CDR1 SGDLS, CDR2 YYNGEE. The CDR3 is 15 residues long. Combining the CDR3 with reference TRBV9 and TRBJ1-1 gives the whole variable domain DSGVTQTPKHLITATGQRVTLRCSPRSGDLSVYWYQQSLDQGLQFLIQYYNGEERAKGNILERFSAQQFPDLHSELNLSSLELGDSALYFCASSVVQGGDTEAFFGQGTRLTVV.

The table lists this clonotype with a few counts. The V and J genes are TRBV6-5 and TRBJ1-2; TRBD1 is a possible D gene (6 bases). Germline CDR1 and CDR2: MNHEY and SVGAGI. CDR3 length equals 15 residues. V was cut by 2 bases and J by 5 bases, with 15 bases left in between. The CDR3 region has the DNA TGTGCCAGCAGTTACAGGCAGGGGCCCGCGTATGGCTACACCTTC. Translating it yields CASSYRQGPAYGYTF.

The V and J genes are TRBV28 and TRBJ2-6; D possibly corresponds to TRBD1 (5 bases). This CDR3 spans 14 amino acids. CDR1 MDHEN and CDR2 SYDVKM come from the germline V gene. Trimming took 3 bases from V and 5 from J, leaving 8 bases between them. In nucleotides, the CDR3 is TGTGCCAGCAGTTTCGAGGACAGGGCCAACGTCCTGACTTTC. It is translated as CASSFEDRANVLTF.

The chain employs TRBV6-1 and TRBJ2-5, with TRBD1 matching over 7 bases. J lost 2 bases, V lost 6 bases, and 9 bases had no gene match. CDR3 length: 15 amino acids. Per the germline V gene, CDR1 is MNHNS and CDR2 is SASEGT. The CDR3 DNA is TGTGCCAGCAGCCTATCCGGGACAGCTCAAGAGACCCAGTACTTC. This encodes CASSLSGTAQETQYF.

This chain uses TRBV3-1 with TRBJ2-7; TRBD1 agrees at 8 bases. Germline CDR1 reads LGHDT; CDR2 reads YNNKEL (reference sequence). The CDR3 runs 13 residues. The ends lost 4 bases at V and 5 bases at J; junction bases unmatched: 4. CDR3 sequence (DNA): TGTGCCAGCAGCCCGGACAGGGTCCACGAGCAGTACTTC. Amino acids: CASSPDRVHEQYF.

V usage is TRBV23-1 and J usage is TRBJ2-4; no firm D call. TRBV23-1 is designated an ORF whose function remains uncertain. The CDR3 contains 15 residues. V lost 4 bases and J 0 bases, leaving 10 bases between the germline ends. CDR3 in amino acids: CASSPARLAKNIQYF. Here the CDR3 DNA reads TGCGCCAGCAGTCCGGCACGGCTAGCCAAAAACATTCAGTACTTC.

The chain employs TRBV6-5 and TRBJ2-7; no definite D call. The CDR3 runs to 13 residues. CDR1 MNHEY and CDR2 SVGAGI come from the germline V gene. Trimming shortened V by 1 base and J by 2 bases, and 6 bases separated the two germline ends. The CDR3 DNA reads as TGTGCCAGCAGTTACTTCAAGACCTACGAGCAGTACTTC. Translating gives CASSYFKTYEQYF.

The CDR3 region has the DNA TGCAGTGCTAGAGGGACTAGCGGGGGAGCCTACAATGAGCAGTTCTTC. The encoded protein is CSARGTSGGAYNEQFF. The chain recombines TRBV20-1 with TRBJ2-1; 13 nucleotides line up with TRBD2. CDR3 length: 16 amino acids. In germline, CDR1 is DFQATT, CDR2 SNEGSKA (reference sequence). J was trimmed by 2 bases and V by 1 base; bases with no gene match: 2.